These T cell receptor beta chains were read from a single sample in a study of blood T cell repertoires in COVID-19. TCRdb keeps only in-frame clones here, not all; method: immunoSEQ multiplex PCR. The sample has some 290,000 clones; approximately 91% are singletons. The source material was PBMCs or T cells enriched from blood (not recorded which). The source is a woman aged 35 to 49 with acute COVID-19. Each CDR3 is given with its conserved first and last residue. D genes are given only for firm matches. Where a row states a size, it is once, few, many or the class of an expanded clone; other rows omit it.

cdr3_nt cdr3_aa clone_size j_call d_call v_call
TGTGCCAGCAGTCTTAGGGGGGGAAACACCATATATTTT CASSLRGGNTIYF . TRBJ1-3 . TRBV6-6
TGTGCCAGCTCCCCCGGACAGGGGCGAACCACAGATACGCAGTATTTT CASSPGQGRTTDTQYF . TRBJ2-3 TRBD1 TRBV18
TGTGCCAGCAGCGGGACAGGCATGGGTGGAAACACCATATATTTT CASSGTGMGGNTIYF . TRBJ1-3 TRBD1 TRBV3-1/TRBV3-2
TGTGCCAGCAGCTTAATGTCGGGCCTCCAGGGCGCTGAGCAGTTCTTC CASSLMSGLQGAEQFF . TRBJ2-1 . TRBV11-2
TGTGCCAGCAGCCTTACTCCGATGAACACTGAAGCTTTCTTT CASSLTPMNTEAFF . TRBJ1-1 . TRBV5-8
TGTGCCAGCAGTGAATCGACAGCAACTAATGAAAAACTGTTTTTT CASSESTATNEKLFF . TRBJ1-4 . TRBV2
TGTGCCAGCAGCCGAGCGGGGGGAAACACAGATACGCAGTATTTT CASSRAGGNTDTQYF . TRBJ2-3 TRBD2 TRBV9
TGTGCCAGCAGGAGGGGGGGTTATAGCAATCAGCCCCAGCATTTT CASRRGGYSNQPQHF . TRBJ1-5 . TRBV28
TGTGCCAGCAGCCCCGGACAGGGTCTGGGAGCTTTCTTT CASSPGQGLGAFF few TRBJ1-1 TRBD1 TRBV7-2
TGTGCCTGGAGTCAACAGGGGTATCAGCCCCAGCATTTT CAWSQQGYQPQHF . TRBJ1-5 TRBD1 TRBV30
TGTGCCAGCAGCGGCCGGGACAGGGCGAACACTGAAGCTTTCTTT CASSGRDRANTEAFF . TRBJ1-1 TRBD1 TRBV5-4
TGTGCCAGCAGCTTCGAAGAGACCCAGTACTTC CASSFEETQYF once TRBJ2-5 . TRBV5-4
TGTGCCAGCAGAGGGACAGCCACCGGGGAGCTGTTTTTT CASRGTATGELFF . TRBJ2-2 TRBD1 TRBV12-3/TRBV12-4
TGTGCCAGCAGCCCCGGACTAGCGGGAGGGTTAGCCAAAAACATTCAGTACTTC CASSPGLAGGLAKNIQYF . TRBJ2-4 TRBD2 TRBV7-8
TGTGCCAGCAGCTTAGGGGGCGGGGCTAATGAAAAACTGTTTTTT CASSLGGGANEKLFF . TRBJ1-4 . TRBV7-9
TGTGCCAGCAGCCAACTAGCGGGGGGGACGAACACCGGGGAGCTGTTTTTT CASSQLAGGTNTGELFF . TRBJ2-2 TRBD2 TRBV3-1/TRBV3-2
TGTGCCAGTAGTATAGTGGGCAGGGGGTTTGAAGCTTTCTTT CASSIVGRGFEAFF . TRBJ1-1 TRBD1 TRBV19
TGTGCCAGCAGTCTACGCTATGGCTACACCTTC CASSLRYGYTF . TRBJ1-2 . TRBV28
TGTGCCAGCAGCCACTTAGGGCGGGTAACGGGACTTAACACAGATACGCAGTATTTT CASSHLGRVTGLNTDTQYF . TRBJ2-3 . TRBV7-2
TGTGCCAGCTCACGCGACAGGGGGATAGATACGCAGTATTTT CASSRDRGIDTQYF . TRBJ2-3 TRBD1 TRBV18
TGTGCCAGCAGCGGGCTCCGGAACACCGGGGAGCTGTTTTTT CASSGLRNTGELFF . TRBJ2-2 . TRBV14
TGTGCCAGCAGCACCAGACTAGCGGTAACCTCCTACGAGCAGTACTTC CASSTRLAVTSYEQYF . TRBJ2-7 TRBD2 TRBV7-2
TGTGCCAGCAGCCCCCAGCGGGAGAGGATTACAGATACGCAGTATTTT CASSPQRERITDTQYF . TRBJ2-3 TRBD2 TRBV5-4
TGTGCCAGCAGCCAAGAATGGCGGGGCGGGGAGCTGTTTTTT CASSQEWRGGELFF . TRBJ2-2 . TRBV14
TGTGCCACCGGGGGAAACACCATATATTTT CATGGNTIYF . TRBJ1-3 . TRBV28
TGTGCCAGCAGACCCGGACTAGCGGGTCACAATGAGCAGTTCTTC CASRPGLAGHNEQFF . TRBJ2-1 TRBD2 TRBV11-3
TGTGCCAGCAGTCCTTTCGGACTAGCGGAGAACACCGGGGAGCTGTTTTTT CASSPFGLAENTGELFF . TRBJ2-2 TRBD2 TRBV28
TGTGCCAGTTCCTACAGTGCAACTAATGAAAAACTGTTTTTT CASSYSATNEKLFF . TRBJ1-4 . TRBV19
TGTGCCAGCAGCTCATATTACCAACAGGGGTCTTTCTTT CASSSYYQQGSFF once TRBJ1-1 TRBD1 TRBV7-9
TGTGCCAGCAGCTTAAGTAGCGGACTCTACAATGAGCAGTTCTTC CASSLSSGLYNEQFF . TRBJ2-1 . TRBV7-3
TGCGCCAGCAGCTTGGATGGGACAGGGATGGAGACCCAGTACTTC CASSLDGTGMETQYF . TRBJ2-5 TRBD1 TRBV5-1
TGTGCCAGCAGCTCTGGACTGACCACCGGGGAGCTGTTTTTT CASSSGLTTGELFF . TRBJ2-2 . TRBV11-2
TGTGCCAGTAGTAACCACAGGGCCGATACGCAGTATTTT CASSNHRADTQYF . TRBJ2-3 . TRBV19
TGTGCCAGCAGTCCTGGCGCCCGGGTACTGTTTTTT CASSPGARVLFF . TRBJ1-4 . TRBV28
TGTGCCATCAGTGCCGGGACAGGGAAAGAAAAACTGTTTTTT CAISAGTGKEKLFF . TRBJ1-4 TRBD1 TRBV10-3
TGTGCCAGTAGTCCCATGACAGGGCCCTACGAGCAGTACTTC CASSPMTGPYEQYF . TRBJ2-7 TRBD1 TRBV19
TGTGCCAGCAGCCAAGTTCCTGACTCCCACAATGAGCAGTTCTTC CASSQVPDSHNEQFF . TRBJ2-1 . TRBV14
TGTGCCAGCAGCTCAAGACTAGCGGGAGGATACTACGAGCAGTACTTC CASSSRLAGGYYEQYF . TRBJ2-7 TRBD2 TRBV28
TGTGCCAGCAGCTTGGAGGGGAAGAGCTACAATGAGCAGTTCTTC CASSLEGKSYNEQFF few TRBJ2-1 . TRBV11-2
TGTGCCAGCACCCAAGTCACAGCCGGTGAAGCTTTCTTT CASTQVTAGEAFF . TRBJ1-1 . TRBV7-9
TGTGCCAGTAATGGCCATCCCGGGACAGGGTTACAGCCCCAGCATTTT CASNGHPGTGLQPQHF . TRBJ1-5 TRBD1 TRBV19
TGTGCCAGCAGTTCACAGGGTATGAGGTCGACCAGTAATGAAAAACTGTTTTTT CASSSQGMRSTSNEKLFF . TRBJ1-4 . TRBV2
TGTGCCAGCAGCCATAACACAGGGCTCTGGCTTGAAAAACTGTTTTTT CASSHNTGLWLEKLFF . TRBJ1-4 . TRBV25-1
TGTGCCAGCAGTGAGGACAGGGCGAGCGGAAACACCATATATTTT CASSEDRASGNTIYF . TRBJ1-3 TRBD1 TRBV2
TGTGCCAGCAGTTATAGGACAGCAACGGGGGGCGCTTTCTTT CASSYRTATGGAFF . TRBJ1-1 . TRBV6-2/TRBV6-3
TGTGCCAGTAGTATGTCCGGGACAGGGGTCATTGGAAGTGGCTACACCTTC CASSMSGTGVIGSGYTF . TRBJ1-2 TRBD1 TRBV19
TGTGCCAGCAGCCAACCGGGACAGCTTAATTCACCCCTCCACTTT CASSQPGQLNSPLHF once TRBJ1-6 TRBD1 TRBV4-2
TGTGCCAGCAGCTTAGGTGGAGGGCAAGAGACCCAGTACTTC CASSLGGGQETQYF . TRBJ2-5 . TRBV11-2
TGCAGCGTTGAACTACTATCCGACTATGGCTACACCTTC CSVELLSDYGYTF . TRBJ1-2 . TRBV29-1
TGTGCCAGCAGTTTCGTATCCCGGGGGGGGAACACTGAAGCTTTCTTT CASSFVSRGGNTEAFF . TRBJ1-1 . TRBV27
TGTGCCAGCAGCCAGGACAGGGGGGATGGCTACACCTTC CASSQDRGDGYTF . TRBJ1-2 TRBD1 TRBV7-2
TGTGCCAGCAGCGCCCGGGACACTAGCTCCTACGAGCAGTACTTC CASSARDTSSYEQYF . TRBJ2-7 . TRBV9
TGTGCCAGCAGCCTAAGACAGGGTTCCGGGGAGCTGTTTTTT CASSLRQGSGELFF . TRBJ2-2 TRBD1 TRBV3-1/TRBV3-2
TGTGCCACCAGTGATTTCACTAGCGGGCGGGAGGTCTTC CATSDFTSGREVF once TRBJ2-1 TRBD2 TRBV24-1
TGTGCCAGCACCCGAAGAGGGGGGGAGCTGTTTTTT CASTRRGGELFF few TRBJ2-2 . TRBV7-9
TGTGCCAGCAGCCAACCAGGGTCTAACTATGGCTACACCTTC CASSQPGSNYGYTF . TRBJ1-2 . TRBV3-1/TRBV3-2
TGTGCCAGCAGCGTAGACGGGTCCCGAGGCACCGGGGAGCTGTTTTTT CASSVDGSRGTGELFF . TRBJ2-2 . TRBV9
TGTGCCAGCAGCTCCACCCTGAGGGGACAGGGGTTCGCAACTAATGAAAAACTGTTTTTT CASSSTLRGQGFATNEKLFF . TRBJ1-4 TRBD1 TRBV5-5
TGTGCCAGCAGTGAAGCGCGGGCCCTAGGAGGCACAGATACGCAGTATTTT CASSEARALGGTDTQYF . TRBJ2-3 . TRBV2